This TCR beta chain was documented in a study of blood T cell repertoires in COVID-19 (dated by TCRdb to the early 2020s). For the study in its entirety: The collaborator samples originated in the United States, Italy and Spain and spanned the acute and convalescent phases of COVID-19. The repertoires were released in a freely available public database intended as a resource for research on the immune response to SARS-CoV-2. Subjects who had been exposed to COVID-19, were actively infected with it, or had recovered from it provided the deeply sampled blood TCRbeta repertoires that made up the dataset. Nearly every sample came with metadata listing a de-identified subject ID, COVID-19 status, age in years and sex. The prospective study material was composed of cDNA or gDNA derived from T cells, B-cell-depleted T cells, or PBMCs. Where available, HLA class I and class II types were taken from metadata supplied by the sample provider and were not determined by assay-based typing. The samples were drawn from the first 160 participants of the ongoing ImmuneRACE study and from 950 to 1,500 subjects provided by 6 global collaborators. The paper's findings and limits, for the study overall: How much clinical and demographic metadata was included differed by source and by participant, and the metadata was provided uncurated.

Samples from volunteer blood donors who had recovered from COVID-19 were contributed by a second Seattle source. Whole blood was collected in K2EDTA tubes by collaborating institutions according to the institutions' own protocols. For TCRbeta analysis, collaborator samples were shipped as frozen whole blood, as isolated PBMCs, or as DNA extracted from either sample type. TCRbeta CDR3 regions were amplified from genomic DNA by means of the immunoSEQ Assay, a bias-controlled multiplex PCR. The original methods were these. The number of nucleated cells in each sample was estimated from the amplification of reference gene primers within the assay. Sequence reads were collapsed and filtered to measure the absolute abundance of every unique TCRbeta CDR3 rearrangement. For each sample, productive Simpson clonality was calculated by taking the square root of Simpson's diversity index across productive rearrangements. TCRdb took over this immuneACCESS table, retaining in-frame rearrangements with V and J assigned. Such tables are incomplete; in checked studies, under half of the missing clones stem from an unresolved V gene, and the remainder is unexplained. The V and J calls and clone size were taken over from that table, and D and trimming were inferred from the DNA. This sample gives over 150,000 clones in total; 85% to 90% of them show up just once. The leading ten clones occupy 0.8% to 1% of the sample.

As regards this clone: Its target antigen remains unknown. Per-nucleotide qualities are absent, and no much larger clonotype sits a single base away.

V drops 4 bases and J drops 2 bases, leaving 17 bases in between. CDR1 is given as MNHNY and CDR2 as SVGAGI, both from the germline V gene (reference sequence). There are 16 amino acids in the CDR3, from cysteine to phenylalanine inclusive. CDR3 DNA only is kept here, 48 bases in frame from base 1. The TCR comes from a woman under 30 who had recovered from COVID-19. The specimen was peripheral blood. In this chain, TRBV6-6 is recombined with TRBJ1-1; TRBD1 is a weak D gene call, 6 bases matching. The DNA sequence reads TGTGCCAGCAGTTCCGGGACAACACTAAATAACACTGAAGCTTTCTTT. This gives the protein CASSSGTTLNNTEAFF.